The 7 T cell receptor beta chains given below trace back to one sample, sequenced in a study of blood T cell repertoires in COVID-19. Generated by immunoSEQ multiplex PCR, the TCRdb table keeps only in-frame clones and is missing some. This table holds roughly 370,000 clones, just under 90% found once. Sequenced material: PBMCs or T cells enriched from blood (not recorded which). The source of these receptors is a woman in her fifties or sixties who had recovered from COVID-19.

This chain connects TRBV6-2 or TRBV6-3 to TRBJ2-7; D is perhaps TRBD1 (6 bases). CDR3 length: 14 amino acids. The germline CDR1 and CDR2 sequences are MNHEY and SVGEGT. V lost 0 bases and J lost 6, with 12 bases in between. The CDR3 DNA reads as TGTGCCAGCAGTTACTCGACACAGGGCTCCGAGCAGTACTTC. This gives the protein CASSYSTQGSEQYF.

The chain carries TRBV6-2 or TRBV6-3 and TRBJ2-5; 9 bases align to TRBD2. Germline-derived CDR1 and CDR2 are MNHEY and SVGEGT. With 6 bases clipped from V and 2 bases from J, the junction kept 16 bases outside the gene matches. This CDR3 is built from 18 residues. The CDR3 protein is CASSRNLGVAGEQETQYF. As DNA, the CDR3 is TGTGCCAGCAGCCGAAACCTTGGAGTAGCGGGGGAGCAAGAGACCCAGTACTTC.

The chain recombines TRBV4-2 with TRBJ1-1, with TRBD1 matching 9 bases. The ends lost 1 base at V and 5 bases at J; junction bases unmatched: 11. CDR1 is LGHNA and CDR2 is YNFKEQ in the germline V gene. The CDR3 runs 17 residues. CDR3 coding DNA: TGTGCCAGCAGCCAAGGAGGGGGACAGGGCGGTCGGACTGAAGCTTTCTTT. The encoded protein is CASSQGGGQGGRTEAFF.

The genes are TRBV7-3 and TRBJ2-3, with TRBD2 identical over 10 bases. Germline-derived CDR1 and CDR2 are SGHTA and FQGTGA. Unmatched junction bases numbered 5, after V lost 3 bases and J lost 5 bases. The CDR3 consists of 15 residues. The CDR3 DNA sequence: TGTGCCAGCAGCTTTGCTAGCGGGAGTAGAGATACGCAGTATTTT. Its translation: CASSFASGSRDTQYF.

This rearrangement joins TRBV7-2 to TRBJ2-2; tentatively, D is TRBD2 (7 bases). Germline V gene lookup returns CDR1 SGHTA and CDR2 FQGNSA. V was trimmed by 5 bases and J by 5 bases, leaving 15 bases between them. This CDR3 has 15 amino acids. The CDR3 here is CASSRGRGRTGELFF. As DNA, the CDR3 is TGTGCCAGCAGCCGCGGGCGGGGGCGTACCGGGGAGCTGTTTTTT.

The chain has TRBV7-3 and TRBJ1-1; weak D call: TRBD1 (6 bases). V lost 2 bases to trimming and J lost 9 bases, with 19 bases between them. This CDR3 has 15 amino acids. The germline V gene encodes CDR1 SGHTA and CDR2 FQGTGA. The CDR3, as DNA: TGTGCCAGCAGCTTAGGCGGCAGGGGCGATACCCAAGCTTTCTTT. As protein: CASSLGGRGDTQAFF.

Worth noting for this clone: One junction end does not reproduce the germline sequence, and a read error may be involved. This chain joins TRBV19 and TRBJ1-2; D unclear. CDR3 length equals 14 residues. Germline-derived CDR1 and CDR2 are LNHDA and SQIVND (reference sequence). The CDR3 DNA is TGTGCCAGTAGTTTAGAGAGGTCCAACTATGGCTACACCTTC. It specifies CASSLERSNYGYTF.